This T cell receptor (beta chain) was observed in a study of T cell responses to AZD1222 COVID-19 vaccine. Points on this clone: Antigen unknown.

Libraries were prepared by immunoSEQ multiplex PCR; TCRdb keeps only in-frame clonotypes and omits some of them. The table has over 150,000 clones, roughly 92% seen once. General study findings and limits: Clonal diversity was possibly underestimated, and the donors were mostly white British, with more females. The peak T cell response came first, and repertoires were sampled only after it. Across the whole spike, CD4 TCRs peaked at regions 160-218 and 743-854.

The starting material was peripheral blood, obtained 28 days after the second AZD1222 dose. The receptor was derived from an adult who received the AZD1222 COVID-19 vaccine.

The CDR3 protein is CASSLWGSPLHF. For the CDR3, the DNA is TGTGCCAGCAGTTTATGGGGTTCACCCCTCCACTTT. The chain recombines TRBV28 with TRBJ1-6; the D is unclear. The CDR3 loop spans 12 amino acids. The germline V gene has CDR1 MDHEN and CDR2 SYDVKM. The V gene lost 0 bases and the J gene lost 9 bases, with 3 bases spanning the gap.